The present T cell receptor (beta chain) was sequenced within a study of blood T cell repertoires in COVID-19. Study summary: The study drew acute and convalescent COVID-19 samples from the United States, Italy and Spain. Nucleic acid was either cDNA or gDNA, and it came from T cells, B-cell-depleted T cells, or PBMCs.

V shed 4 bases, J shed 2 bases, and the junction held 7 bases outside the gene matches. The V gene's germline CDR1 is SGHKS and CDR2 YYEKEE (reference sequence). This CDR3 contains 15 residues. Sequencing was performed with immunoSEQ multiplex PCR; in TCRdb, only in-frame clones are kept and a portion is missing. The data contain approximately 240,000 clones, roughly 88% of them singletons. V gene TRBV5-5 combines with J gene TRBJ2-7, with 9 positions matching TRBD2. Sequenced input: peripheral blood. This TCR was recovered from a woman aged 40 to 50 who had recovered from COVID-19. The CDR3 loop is CASSVPGLATYEQYF. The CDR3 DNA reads TGTGCCAGCAGCGTCCCGGGACTAGCCACCTACGAGCAGTACTTC. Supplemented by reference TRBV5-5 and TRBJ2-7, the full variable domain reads DAGVTQSPTHLIKTRGQQVTLRCSPISGHKSVSWYQQVLGQGPQFIFQYYEKEERGRGNFPDRFSARQFPNYSSELNVNALLLGDSALYLCASSVPGLATYEQYFGPGTRLTVT.